This T cell receptor (beta chain) was observed in a study of early T cells in non-severe SARS-CoV-2 infection. As for the study in general: Chains were unpaired, as sequencing was done on bulk RNA from unsorted whole blood. General study points: The study's VDJdb matching favored anti-spike CD8 responses and missed private and CD4 specificities.

This clonotype has only a few counts. Its target is unknown. Separate cDNA molecules each had unique molecular identifiers attached to them. TCRdb fed the 5' RACE reads into MiXCR, producing one record per CDR3 protein. Counted here are some 91,000 distinct CDR3 sequences, about 16% occurring once; the ten biggest clones make up about 5.5%. Germline CDR1 SGHDN, CDR2 FVKESK. Between the trimmed V and J ends, which lost 0 bases and 8 bases, there was a span of 14 bases. The CDR3 consists of 15 residues. The clonotype was recovered from an adult who was a healthcare worker with PCR-confirmed SARS-CoV-2 infection or an uninfected control (not recorded which). Material for sequencing was whole blood. The genes are TRBV14 and TRBJ2-1; the D is unclear. The CDR3 loop reads CASSQEPPVIYEQFF. CDR3 coding DNA: TGTGCCAGCAGCCAAGAACCCCCCGTTATCTATGAGCAGTTCTTC.